Each of the 10 T cell receptor beta chains below was sequenced from the same sample in a study of graft-versus-host responses after intestinal transplantation. TCRdb's copy holds only in-frame clones and misses some; the assay was immunoSEQ multiplex PCR. The sample contains tens of thousands of clones, approximately 94% of which appear only once. The sequencing used PBMCs, collected 330 to 350 days after intestinal transplant. The receptors originated from a human patient who received an intestinal transplant, so some T cells may come from the graft donor.

This clone is labeled medium-sized (0.01 to 0.1%). The chain couples TRBV7-9 to TRBJ1-2; D possibly corresponds to TRBD1 (5 bases). CDR3 length equals 12 residues. The V end lost 5 bases, the J end lost 7 bases, and 11 bases lay between the germline ends. From germline, CDR1 is SEHNR and CDR2 FQNEAQ (reference sequence). CDR3 sequence (DNA): TGTGCCAGCAGCGGGTCAGGGCTTGGCTACACCTTC. Its translation: CASSGSGLGYTF.

V usage is TRBV27 and J usage is TRBJ2-2, with a tentative D call TRBD1 (5 bases). V lost 7 bases to trimming and J lost 0 bases, with 15 bases between them. Germline CDR1 MNHEY, CDR2 SMNVEV (reference sequence). This CDR3 has 16 residues. The CDR3 here is CASKFLEGANTGELFF. The CDR3 DNA reads TGTGCCAGCAAGTTTTTGGAAGGGGCGAACACCGGGGAGCTGTTTTTT.

This chain connects TRBV14 to TRBJ1-2; TRBD1 aligns across 7 bases. Germline loops: CDR1 SGHDN, CDR2 FVKESK. The CDR3 length is 19 residues. The ends lost 4 bases at V and 4 bases at J; junction bases unmatched: 21. The CDR3 sequence is CASSPTRRFAGTEIYGYTF. The CDR3 nucleotides read TGTGCCAGCAGCCCTACGCGCCGCTTTGCCGGGACAGAAATCTATGGCTACACCTTC.

The rearrangement joins TRBV7-3 to TRBJ2-1; D uncertain. Per the germline V gene, CDR1 is SGHTA and CDR2 is FQGTGA. The length of the CDR3 is 11 residues. V was shortened by 2 bases and J by 10 bases, with 6 bases between the two germline ends. CDR3 DNA: TGTGCCAGCAGCTTAGGAAGGGAGCAGTTCTTC. This sequence encodes CASSLGREQFF.

The table lists this clone with a count of one. The J gene is TRBJ2-7, the V gene TRBV2; TRBD1 is a possible D gene (6 bases). Germline CDR1 reads SNHLY; CDR2 reads FYNNEI. The V end was cut by 5 bases, the J end by 0 bases, with 17 bases between. This CDR3 is built from 16 residues. Here the CDR3 reads CASSPPGHPISYEQYF. The CDR3 DNA reads TGTGCCAGCAGTCCACCGGGACATCCGATCTCCTACGAGCAGTACTTC. Based on the CDR3 plus reference TRBV2 and TRBJ2-7, the full variable domain is EPEVTQTPSHQVTQMGQEVILRCVPISNHLYFYWYRQILGQKVEFLVSFYNNEISEKSEIFDDQFSVERPDGSNFTLKIRSTKLEDSAMYFCASSPPGHPISYEQYFGPGTRLTVT.

The rearrangement uses TRBV2 and TRBJ1-1; D is unclear. The CDR3 loop spans 14 amino acids. Germline V gene data show CDR1 as SNHLY and CDR2 as FYNNEI. Deletions cut 5 bases from V and 0 bases from J, with 10 bases between. For the CDR3, the DNA is TGTGCCAGCAGTACACAGTCCATGAACACTGAAGCTTTCTTT. It specifies CASSTQSMNTEAFF.

The gene calls are TRBV10-3 and TRBJ2-5; a weak D match, TRBD1 (6 bases). Trimming shortened V by 6 bases and J by 3 bases, and 11 bases separated the two germline ends. CDR1 and CDR2 (germline): ENHRY, SYGVKD. The CDR3 contains 13 residues. CDR3 region: CAIRGNREETQYF. Written as DNA, the CDR3 is TGTGCCATCAGGGGGAACAGGGAAGAGACCCAGTACTTC.

This clone was recorded once. The chain has TRBV6-1 and TRBJ1-1, with D perhaps matching TRBD1 (5 bases). Trimming took 8 bases from V and 5 from J, leaving 15 bases between them. CDR3 length equals 13 residues. Germline-derived CDR1 and CDR2 are MNHNS and SASEGT. CDR3 sequence reads: CASGGHVGTEAFF. The CDR3 region has the DNA TGTGCCAGCGGAGGACACGTGGGGACTGAAGCTTTCTTT.

V and J are TRBV5-4 and TRBJ2-7; D is unresolved. The V gene's germline CDR1 is SGHNT and CDR2 YYREEE (reference sequence). Trimming removed 7 bases at V and 1 base at J, with 12 bases between. CDR3 length equals 13 residues. CDR3 sequence: CASHRESSYEQYF. The CDR3 DNA reads as TGTGCCAGCCATCGTGAGTCGTCCTACGAGCAGTACTTC.

The J gene is TRBJ2-7, the V gene TRBV30, with D possibly TRBD2 on 5 matching bases. The V and J ends lost 6 bases and 0 bases respectively, with 18 bases between them. Germline CDR1 and CDR2: GTSNPN and SVGIG (reference sequence). CDR3 length: 15 residues. DNA for the CDR3: TGTGCCTGTTCTTACCGGGAAAGGAACTCCTACGAGCAGTACTTC. Its translation is CACSYRERNSYEQYF.